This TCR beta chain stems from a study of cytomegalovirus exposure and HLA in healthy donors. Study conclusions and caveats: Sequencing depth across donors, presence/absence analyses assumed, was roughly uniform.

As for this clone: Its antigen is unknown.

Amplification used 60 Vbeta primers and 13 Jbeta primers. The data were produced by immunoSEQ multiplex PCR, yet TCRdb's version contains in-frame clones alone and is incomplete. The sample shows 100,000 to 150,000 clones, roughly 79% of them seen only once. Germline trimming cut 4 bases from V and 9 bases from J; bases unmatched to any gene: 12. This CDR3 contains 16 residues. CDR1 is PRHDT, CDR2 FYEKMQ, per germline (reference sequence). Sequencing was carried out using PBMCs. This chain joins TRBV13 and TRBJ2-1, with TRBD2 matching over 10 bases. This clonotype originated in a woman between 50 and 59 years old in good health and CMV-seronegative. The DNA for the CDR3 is TGTGCCAGCAGCTGGGGGGGGCTAGCGGGAGAGCGTGAGCAGTTCTTC. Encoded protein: CASSWGGLAGEREQFF.